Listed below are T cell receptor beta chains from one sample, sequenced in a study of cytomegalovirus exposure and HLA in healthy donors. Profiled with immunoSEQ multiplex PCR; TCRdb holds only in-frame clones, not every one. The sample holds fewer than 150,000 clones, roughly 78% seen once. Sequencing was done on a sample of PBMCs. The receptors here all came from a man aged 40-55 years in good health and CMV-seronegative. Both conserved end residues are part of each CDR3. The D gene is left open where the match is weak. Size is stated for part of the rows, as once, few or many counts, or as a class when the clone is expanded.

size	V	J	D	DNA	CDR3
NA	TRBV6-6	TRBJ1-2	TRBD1	TGTGCCAGCAGTTCTCCGGGACAGAACTATGGCTACACCTTC	CASSSPGQNYGYTF
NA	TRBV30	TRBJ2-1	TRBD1	TGTGCCTGGGAAGGGACAGCCAGTAAAAAGCAGTTCTTC	CAWEGTASKKQFF
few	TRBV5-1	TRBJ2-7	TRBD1	TGCGCCAGCAGCTTCCCCGGGACAGCAGACGAGCAGTACTTC	CASSFPGTADEQYF
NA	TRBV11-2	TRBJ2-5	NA	TGTGCCAGCAGCTTAGTTTGGGCAGAGACCCAGTACTTC	CASSLVWAETQYF
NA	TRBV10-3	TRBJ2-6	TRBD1	TGTGCCATCGCGGTTAACAGGGGTCCGTCCTCTGGGGCCAACGTCCTGACTTTC	CAIAVNRGPSSGANVLTF
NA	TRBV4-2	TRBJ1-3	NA	TGTGCCAGCAGCCAAGAGCCCGCAGGGTCTGGAAACACCATATATTTT	CASSQEPAGSGNTIYF
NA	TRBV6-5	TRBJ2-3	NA	TGTGCCAGCAGTTTGTTTGGGGGCCAAGATACGCAGTATTTT	CASSLFGGQDTQYF
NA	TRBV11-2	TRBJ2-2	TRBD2	TGTGCCAGCAGCTTAGTACTAGCGGGAGATACCGGGGAGCTGTTTTTT	CASSLVLAGDTGELFF
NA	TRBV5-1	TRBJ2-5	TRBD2	TGCGCCAGCAGCCCGACTAGCGGCCAAGAGACCCAGTACTTC	CASSPTSGQETQYF
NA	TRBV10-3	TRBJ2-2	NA	TGTGCCATCAGTGAGTCAGGAGGGGCCGGGGAGCTGTTTTTT	CAISESGGAGELFF
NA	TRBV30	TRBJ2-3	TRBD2	TGTGCCTGGAGTGTACTGGGGGGGGGCACAGATACGCAGTATTTT	CAWSVLGGGTDTQYF
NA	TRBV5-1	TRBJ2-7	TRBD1	TGCGCCAGCAGCTGGGGGCCGACAGGGGAGTCCTACGAGCAGTACTTC	CASSWGPTGESYEQYF
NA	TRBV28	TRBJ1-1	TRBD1	TGTGCCAGCAGGACAGGGACTTTGACTGAAGCTTTCTTT	CASRTGTLTEAFF
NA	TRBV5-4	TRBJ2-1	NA	TGTGCCAGCAGCTTGGACAATTCCTACAATGAGCAGTTCTTC	CASSLDNSYNEQFF
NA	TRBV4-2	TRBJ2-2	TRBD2	TGTGCCAGCAGCCAAGAAGGTAGCGGGGGGGCCGGGGAGCTGTTTTTT	CASSQEGSGGAGELFF
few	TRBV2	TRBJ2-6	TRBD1	TGTGCCAGCAGCTTGGACAGGTTTACCCTTGGGGCCAACGTCCTGACTTTC	CASSLDRFTLGANVLTF
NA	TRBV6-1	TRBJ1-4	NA	TGTGCCAGCAGACCATTACTGACTAATGAAAAACTGTTTTTT	CASRPLLTNEKLFF
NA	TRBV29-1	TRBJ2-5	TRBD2	TGCAGCGTGGGCCTCGGGACTAGCGGGGTGGAGACCCAGTACTTC	CSVGLGTSGVETQYF
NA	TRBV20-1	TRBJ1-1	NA	TGCAGTGCTCTCGGGGGCACTGAAGCTTTCTTT	CSALGGTEAFF
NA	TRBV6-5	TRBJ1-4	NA	TGTGCCAGCAGAAATGGGCAGGGAGGTAATGAAAAACTGTTTTTT	CASRNGQGGNEKLFF
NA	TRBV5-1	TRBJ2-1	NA	TGCGCCAGCAGCTTATTATCGGGACTCAACAATGAGCAGTTCTTC	CASSLLSGLNNEQFF
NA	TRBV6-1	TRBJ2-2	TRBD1	TGTGCCACAACGGACAGGCACACCGGGGAGCTGTTTTTT	CATTDRHTGELFF
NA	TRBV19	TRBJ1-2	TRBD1	TGTGCCAGTAGTCGACAGGGGAACTATGGCTACACCTTC	CASSRQGNYGYTF
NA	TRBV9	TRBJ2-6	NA	TGTGCCAGCAGCGTAGGCAGTTCTGGGGCCAACGTCCTGACTTTC	CASSVGSSGANVLTF
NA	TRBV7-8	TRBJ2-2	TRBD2	TGTGCCAGCAGCTTAAGCGGGACGGGAAACTCCGGGGAGCTGTTTTTT	CASSLSGTGNSGELFF
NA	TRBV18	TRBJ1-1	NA	TGTGCCAGCTCACCGGAGAGGACTGAAGCTTTCTTT	CASSPERTEAFF
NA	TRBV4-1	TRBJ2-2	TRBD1	TGCGCCAGCAGCAGGGGACAGGGTAACACCGGGGAGCTGTTTTTT	CASSRGQGNTGELFF
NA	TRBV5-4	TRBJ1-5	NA	TGTGCCAGCAGCTTGGTGGGGCGGGGGCCCCAGCATTTT	CASSLVGRGPQHF
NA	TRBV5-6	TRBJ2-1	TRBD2	TGTGCCAGCAGCGGGGGAGGACTAGCGGCCTACCTCATTAGGGATGAGCAGTTCTTC	CASSGGGLAAYLIRDEQFF
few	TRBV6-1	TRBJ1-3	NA	TGTGCCAGCAATCCGGACACCTCTGGAAACACCATATATTTT	CASNPDTSGNTIYF
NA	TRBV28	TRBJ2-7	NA	TGTGCCAGCACCAAAATGGCGGGTAGCTCCTACGAGCAGTACTTC	CASTKMAGSSYEQYF
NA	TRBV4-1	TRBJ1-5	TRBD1	TGCGCCAGCAGCCAGACACCGGGACAGGGGAATCAGCCCCAGCATTTT	CASSQTPGQGNQPQHF
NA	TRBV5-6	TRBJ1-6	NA	TGTGCCAGCAGCTACTGGGGGGGGAGCTCCTATAATTCACCCCTCCACTTT	CASSYWGGSSYNSPLHF
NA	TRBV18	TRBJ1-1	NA	TGTGCCAGCTCACCACCCAGCCAGGGGTCATTTCCCATGAACACTGAAGCTTTCTTT	CASSPPSQGSFPMNTEAFF
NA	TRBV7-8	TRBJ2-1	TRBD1	TGTGCCAGCAGCTCTTTTGGGTTTGGTACAGGGGACCCCAATGAGCAGTTCTTC	CASSSFGFGTGDPNEQFF
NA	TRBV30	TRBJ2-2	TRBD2	TGTGCCTGGAGTAGCGGGAAGGGGTCCGGGGAGCTGTTTTTT	CAWSSGKGSGELFF
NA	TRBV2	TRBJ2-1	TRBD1	TGTGCCAGCAGTAAACAGGGGGCCAATGAGCAGTTCTTC	CASSKQGANEQFF
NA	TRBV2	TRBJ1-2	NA	TGTGCCAGCAGTGAACTAGGGAGTGGTAACTATGGCTACACCTTC	CASSELGSGNYGYTF
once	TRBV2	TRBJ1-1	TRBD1	TGTGCCAGCTCTCTGGGGACAGGAACTGAAGCTTTCTTT	CASSLGTGTEAFF
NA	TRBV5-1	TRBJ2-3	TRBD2	TGCGCCAGCAGCTTGGGACTAGCACTGAGCACAGATACGCAGTATTTT	CASSLGLALSTDTQYF
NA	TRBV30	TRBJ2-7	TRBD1	TGTGCCTGGGGGGACAGTCAGTACGAGCAGTACTTC	CAWGDSQYEQYF
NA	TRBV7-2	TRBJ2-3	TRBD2	TGTGCCAGCAGCTTTCCGGGACTAGCGGGGATCACAGATACGCAGTATTTT	CASSFPGLAGITDTQYF
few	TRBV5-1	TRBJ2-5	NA	TGCGCCAGCAGCTTGGGAGGTGGTGCGGGAGAGACCCAGTACTTC	CASSLGGGAGETQYF
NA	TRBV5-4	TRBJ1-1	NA	TGTGCCAGCAGCCCGGGGACATTTGGGGGGAACACTGAAGCTTTCTTT	CASSPGTFGGNTEAFF
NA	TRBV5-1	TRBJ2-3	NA	TGCGCCAGCAGCTTTCAGGATTTTTCGGATACGCAGTATTTT	CASSFQDFSDTQYF
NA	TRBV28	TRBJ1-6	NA	TGTGCCAGCAGAACCCGACAGTATAATTCACCCCTCCACTTT	CASRTRQYNSPLHF
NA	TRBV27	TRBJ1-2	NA	TGTGCCAGCAGTTCCCACGACGGAGTCTATGGCTACACCTTC	CASSSHDGVYGYTF
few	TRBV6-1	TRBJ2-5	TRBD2	TGTGCCAGCAGTGTACTAGCGGGAGAGACCCAGTACTTC	CASSVLAGETQYF
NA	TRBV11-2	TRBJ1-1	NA	TGTGCCAGCAGCTTAGTGTTTCGGGACACTGAAGCTTTCTTT	CASSLVFRDTEAFF
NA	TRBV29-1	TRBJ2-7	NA	TGCAGCGCGAATCGGGGGACCTACGAGCAGTACTTC	CSANRGTYEQYF